This TCR beta chain was observed in a study of post-analysis software for immune sequencing data. The wider study: Recorded subtypes: relapsing-remitting, secondary progressive, progressive-relapsing; some patients unannotated.

Remarks on this clonotype: Its matching antigen is unknown.

Researchers reported that TCR beta cDNA libraries carried unique molecular identifiers. T cells, roughly 0.95 to 10 million of them, yielded approximately 530,000 cDNA molecules. TCRdb re-analysed the PCR reads in MiXCR, keeping a single row per CDR3 protein. The sample has roughly 800,000 distinct CDR3 sequences; roughly half are singletons. The germline CDR1 and CDR2 sequences are DFQATT and SNEGSKA (reference sequence). The CDR3 consists of 14 residues. Losses at the gene ends were 6 bases for V and 4 bases for J; bases not matched to a gene: 9. General study points: Relative to controls, patients had about five TRBV segments at higher frequency, with TRBV5-6, TRBV5-1 and TRBV20-1 among these. Relative to controls, patients with multiple sclerosis showed significantly lower normalized Chao1 diversity. By F measure, samples from a shared preparation batch strongly co-clustered.

The chain uses TRBV20-1 and TRBJ1-1, with 9 bases fitting TRBD1. The specimen sequenced was blood. The TCR sequence derives from a girl under 18 with multiple sclerosis. The CDR3 nucleotides are TGCAGTGCCCCCAAGACAGGGGGGAGCACTGAAGCTTTCTTT. It translates to CSAPKTGGSTEAFF.